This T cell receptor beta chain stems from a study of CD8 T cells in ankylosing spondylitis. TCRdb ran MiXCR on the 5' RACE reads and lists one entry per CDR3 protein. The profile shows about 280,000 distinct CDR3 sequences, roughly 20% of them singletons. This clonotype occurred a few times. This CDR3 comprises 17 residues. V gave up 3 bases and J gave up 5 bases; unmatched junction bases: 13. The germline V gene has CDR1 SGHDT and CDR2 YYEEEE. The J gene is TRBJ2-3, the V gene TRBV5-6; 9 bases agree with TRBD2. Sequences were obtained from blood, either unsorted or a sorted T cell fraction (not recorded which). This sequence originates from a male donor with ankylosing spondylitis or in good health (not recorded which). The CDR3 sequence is CASSYRGLGLARDTQYF. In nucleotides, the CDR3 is TGTGCCAGCAGCTACAGGGGACTGGGACTAGCTCGAGATACGCAGTATTTT.